The TCR beta chain described here comes from a study of T cells in Graves' hyperthyroidism and ophthalmopathy. Study at large: Peripheral blood draws took place at initial diagnosis, ahead of any treatment. Study observations and caveats: In the analysis, a 13 V-J model separated ophthalmopathy from stable hyperthyroidism. Also found in blood were most expanded thyroid clonotypes above 0.001.

The source material, RNA transcripts, was used to amplify TCR beta CDR3 regions. Carried out on the TCR CDR3, a first-round RT-PCR used the HTBI primer set. MiXCR was run by TCRdb on the multiplex PCR reads, yielding one entry per CDR3 protein. The repertoire consists of about 480,000 distinct CDR3 sequences, with about 20% occurring once and the leading ten covering around 47%. This clonotype was seen repeatedly, ten times or more. Its antigen remains unidentified. The origin of this receptor is an older woman with Graves' ophthalmopathy. The sample comprised blood.

The CDR3 nucleotides read TGTGCCAGCAGCTTGGCGCTAGCGGGAGGTCATACGCAGTATTTT. Protein product: CASSLALAGGHTQYF. V and J are TRBV5-8 and TRBJ2-3, with 11 bases aligning to TRBD2. Germline CDR1 and CDR2: SGHTS and YDEGEE. V lost 0 bases, J lost 7 bases, and 4 bases stayed unmatched. The CDR3 has 15 residues.